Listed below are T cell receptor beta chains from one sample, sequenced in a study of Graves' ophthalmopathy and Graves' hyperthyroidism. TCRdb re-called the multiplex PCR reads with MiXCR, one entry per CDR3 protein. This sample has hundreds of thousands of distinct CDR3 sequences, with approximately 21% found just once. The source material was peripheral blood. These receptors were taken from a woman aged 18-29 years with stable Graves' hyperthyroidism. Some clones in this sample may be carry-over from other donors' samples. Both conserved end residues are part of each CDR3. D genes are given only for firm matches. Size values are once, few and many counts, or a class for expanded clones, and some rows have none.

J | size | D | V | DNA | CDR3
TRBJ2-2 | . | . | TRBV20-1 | TGCAGTGCCCCCCCGGAGGGGGCCTCGAACACCGGGGAGCTGTTTTTT | CSAPPEGASNTGELFF
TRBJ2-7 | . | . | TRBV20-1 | TGCAGTGCTATCGTCAAATCCTACGATCAGTACTTC | CSAIVKSYDQYF
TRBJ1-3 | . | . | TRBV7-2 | TGTGCCAGCAGCGCCCAGGGAGGGATAGGAAACACCATATATTTT | CASSAQGGIGNTIYF
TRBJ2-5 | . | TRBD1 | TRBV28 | TGTGCCAGCAGCCTGGGACAGCCACGGGAGACCCAGTACTTC | CASSLGQPRETQYF
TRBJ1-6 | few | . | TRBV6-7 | TGTGCCAACAACAACCGACAGGAGAATTCACCCCTCCACTTT | CANNNRQENSPLHF
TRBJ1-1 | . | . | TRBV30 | TGTGCCTGGAGTAGGGGCGCGTGGACTGAAGCTTTCTTT | CAWSRGAWTEAFF
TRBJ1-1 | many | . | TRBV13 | TGTGCCAGCAGCTTCCGGGGGCAGGGGAACACTGAAGCTTTCTTT | CASSFRGQGNTEAFF
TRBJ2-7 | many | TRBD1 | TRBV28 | TGTGCCAGCAGTCCCCCGGGACAGGGAACCTACGAGCAGTACTTC | CASSPPGQGTYEQYF
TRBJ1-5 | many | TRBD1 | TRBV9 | TGTGCCAGCAGCGTAGGACAGGGCGGTCAGCCCCAGCATTTT | CASSVGQGGQPQHF
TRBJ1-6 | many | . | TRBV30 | TGTGCCTGGAGTATGAACACACGGGGTCCCCTCCACTTT | CAWSMNTRGPLHF
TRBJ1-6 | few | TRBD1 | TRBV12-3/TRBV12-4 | TGTGCCAGCAGTTACTCGAACAGGGGGCGCAAATTCTATAATTCACCCCTCCACTTT | CASSYSNRGRKFYNSPLHF
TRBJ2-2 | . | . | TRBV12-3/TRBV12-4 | TGTGCCAGCAGCCCCGGGATAACACGGACCGGGGAGCTGTTTTTT | CASSPGITRTGELFF